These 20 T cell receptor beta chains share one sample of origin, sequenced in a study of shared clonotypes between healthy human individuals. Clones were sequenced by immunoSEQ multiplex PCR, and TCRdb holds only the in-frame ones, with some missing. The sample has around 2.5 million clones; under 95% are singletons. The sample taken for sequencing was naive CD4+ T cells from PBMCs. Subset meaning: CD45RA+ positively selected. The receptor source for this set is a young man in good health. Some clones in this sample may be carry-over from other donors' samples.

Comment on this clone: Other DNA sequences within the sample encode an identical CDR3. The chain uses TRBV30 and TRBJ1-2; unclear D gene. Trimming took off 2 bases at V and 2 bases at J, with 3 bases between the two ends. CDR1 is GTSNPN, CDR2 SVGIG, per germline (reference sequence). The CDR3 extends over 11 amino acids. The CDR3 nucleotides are TGTGCCTGGAGTCTGAACTATGGCTACACCTTC. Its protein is CAWSLNYGYTF.

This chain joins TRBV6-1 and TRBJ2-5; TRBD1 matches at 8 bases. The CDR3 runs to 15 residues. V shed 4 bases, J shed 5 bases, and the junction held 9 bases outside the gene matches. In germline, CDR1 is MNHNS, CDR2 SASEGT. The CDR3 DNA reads TGTGCCAGCAGTGCAGCCGGGACAGGTGGGGAGACCCAGTACTTC. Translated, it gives CASSAAGTGGETQYF.

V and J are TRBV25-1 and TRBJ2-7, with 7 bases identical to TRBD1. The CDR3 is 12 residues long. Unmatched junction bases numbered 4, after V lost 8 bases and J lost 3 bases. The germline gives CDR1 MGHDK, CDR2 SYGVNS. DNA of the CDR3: TGTGCCAGCGGAAACAGGGGCTACGAGCAGTACTTC. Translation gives CASGNRGYEQYF.

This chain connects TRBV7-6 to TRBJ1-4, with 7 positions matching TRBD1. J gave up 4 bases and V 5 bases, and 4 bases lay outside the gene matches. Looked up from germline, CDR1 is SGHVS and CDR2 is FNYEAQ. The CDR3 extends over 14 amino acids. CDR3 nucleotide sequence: TGTGCCAGCAGCCCGACAGGGAGTAATGAAAAACTGTTTTTT. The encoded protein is CASSPTGSNEKLFF.

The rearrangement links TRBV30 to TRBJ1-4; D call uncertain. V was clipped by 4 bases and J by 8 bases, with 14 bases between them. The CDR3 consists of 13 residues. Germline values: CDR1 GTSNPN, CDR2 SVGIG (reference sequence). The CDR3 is CAWNGNRGEKLFF. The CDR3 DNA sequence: TGTGCCTGGAATGGTAATCGTGGGGAAAAACTGTTTTTT.

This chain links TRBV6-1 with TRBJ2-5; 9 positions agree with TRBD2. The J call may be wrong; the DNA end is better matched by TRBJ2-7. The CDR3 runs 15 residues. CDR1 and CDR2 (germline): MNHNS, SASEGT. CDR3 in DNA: TGTGCCAGCAGTGAAACCCTAGCGGGACCCTACGAGCAGTACTTC. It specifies CASSETLAGPYEQYF.

The CDR3 loop is CASSLFPSQTNTEAFF. Here the CDR3 DNA reads TGTGCCAGCAGCTTATTCCCCTCTCAAACGAACACTGAAGCTTTCTTT. The V gene is TRBV7-2, the J gene TRBJ1-1; D gene ambiguous. The CDR3 extends over 16 amino acids. From germline, CDR1 is SGHTA and CDR2 FQGNSA. Deletions cut 2 bases from V and 1 base from J, with 14 bases between.

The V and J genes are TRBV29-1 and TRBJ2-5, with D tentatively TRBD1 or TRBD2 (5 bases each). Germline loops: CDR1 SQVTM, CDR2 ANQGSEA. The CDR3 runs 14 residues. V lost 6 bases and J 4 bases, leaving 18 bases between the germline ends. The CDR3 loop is CSVAGTLRRETQYF. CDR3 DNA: TGCAGCGTGGCCGGGACCCTGAGACGAGAGACCCAGTACTTC.

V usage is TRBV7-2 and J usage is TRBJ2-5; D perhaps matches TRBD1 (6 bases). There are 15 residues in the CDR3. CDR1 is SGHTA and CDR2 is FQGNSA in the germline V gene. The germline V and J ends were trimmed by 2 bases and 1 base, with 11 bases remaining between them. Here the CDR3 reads CASSLTGTTQETQYF. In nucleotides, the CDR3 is TGTGCCAGCAGCTTAACGGGGACAACCCAAGAGACCCAGTACTTC.

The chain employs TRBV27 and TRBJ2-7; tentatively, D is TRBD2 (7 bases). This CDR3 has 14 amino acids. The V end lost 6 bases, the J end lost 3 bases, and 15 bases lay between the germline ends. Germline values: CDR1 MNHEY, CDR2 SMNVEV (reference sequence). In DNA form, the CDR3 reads TGTGCCAGCAGATCCGGGGGGCTCGGCTACGAGCAGTACTTC. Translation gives CASRSGGLGYEQYF.

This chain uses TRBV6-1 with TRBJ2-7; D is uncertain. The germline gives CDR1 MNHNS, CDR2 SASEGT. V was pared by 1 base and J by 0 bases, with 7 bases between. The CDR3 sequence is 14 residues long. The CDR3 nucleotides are TGTGCCAGCAGTGAAGTAGGGAACTCCTACGAGCAGTACTTC. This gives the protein CASSEVGNSYEQYF.

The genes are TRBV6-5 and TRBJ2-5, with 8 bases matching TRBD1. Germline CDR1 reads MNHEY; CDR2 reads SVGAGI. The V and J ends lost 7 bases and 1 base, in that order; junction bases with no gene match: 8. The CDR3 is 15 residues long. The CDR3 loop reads CASKINRGVQETQYF. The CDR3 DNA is TGTGCCAGCAAAATTAACAGGGGGGTCCAAGAGACCCAGTACTTC.

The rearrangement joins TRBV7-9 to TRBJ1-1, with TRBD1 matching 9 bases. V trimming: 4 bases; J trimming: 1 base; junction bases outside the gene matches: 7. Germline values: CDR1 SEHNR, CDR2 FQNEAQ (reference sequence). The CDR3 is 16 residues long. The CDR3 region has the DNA TGTGCCAGCAGCTCAAAAGAACAGGGGGCGAACACTGAAGCTTTCTTT. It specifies CASSSKEQGANTEAFF.

The CDR3 nucleotides are TGTGCCAGCAGCCGGCCCGGGACACAAGAGACCCAGTACTTC. Translated, it gives CASSRPGTQETQYF. The V and J genes are TRBV7-9 and TRBJ2-5, with a weak D call TRBD1 (6 bases). With 5 bases removed from V and 2 bases from J, the gap between germline ends came to 12 bases. Per the germline V gene, CDR1 is SEHNR and CDR2 is FQNEAQ (reference sequence). This CDR3 is built from 14 residues.

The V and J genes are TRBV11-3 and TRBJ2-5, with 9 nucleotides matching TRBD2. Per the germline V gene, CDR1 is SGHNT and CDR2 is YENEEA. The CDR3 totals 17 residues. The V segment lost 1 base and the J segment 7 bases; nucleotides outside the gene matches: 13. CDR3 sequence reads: CASSLGEGSGSPPTQYF. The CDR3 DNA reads TGTGCCAGCAGCTTAGGGGAGGGTAGCGGGAGCCCCCCGACCCAGTACTTC. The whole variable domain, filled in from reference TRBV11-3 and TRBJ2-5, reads EAGVVQSPRYKIIEKKQPVAFWCNPISGHNTLYWYLQNLGQGPELLIRYENEEAVDDSQLPKDRFSAERLKGVDSTLKIQPAELGDSAVYLCASSLGEGSGSPPTQYFGPGTRLLVL.

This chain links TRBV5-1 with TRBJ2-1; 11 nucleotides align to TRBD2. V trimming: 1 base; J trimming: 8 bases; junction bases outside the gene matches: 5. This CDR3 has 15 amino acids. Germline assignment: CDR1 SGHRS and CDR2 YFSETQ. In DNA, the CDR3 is TGCGCCAGCAGCTTGCTGACTAGCGGGGTGGATGAGCAGTTCTTC. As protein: CASSLLTSGVDEQFF.

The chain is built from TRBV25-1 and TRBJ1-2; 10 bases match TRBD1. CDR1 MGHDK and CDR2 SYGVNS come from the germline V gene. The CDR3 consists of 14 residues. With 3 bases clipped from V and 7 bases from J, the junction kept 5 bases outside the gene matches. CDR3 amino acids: CASSDGQGVGGYTF. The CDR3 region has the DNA TGTGCCAGCAGTGATGGACAGGGGGTAGGTGGCTACACCTTC.

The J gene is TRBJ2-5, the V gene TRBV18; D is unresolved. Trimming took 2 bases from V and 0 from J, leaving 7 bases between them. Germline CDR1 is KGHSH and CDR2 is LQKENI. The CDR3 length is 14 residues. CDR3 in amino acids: CASSPMANQETQYF. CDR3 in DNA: TGTGCCAGCTCACCAATGGCGAACCAAGAGACCCAGTACTTC.

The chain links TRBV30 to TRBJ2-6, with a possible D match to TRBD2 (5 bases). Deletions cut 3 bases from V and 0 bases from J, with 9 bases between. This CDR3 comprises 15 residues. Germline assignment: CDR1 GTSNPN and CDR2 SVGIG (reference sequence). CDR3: CAWRPRGSGANVLTF. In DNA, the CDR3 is TGTGCCTGGAGACCTCGGGGCTCTGGGGCCAACGTCCTGACTTTC.

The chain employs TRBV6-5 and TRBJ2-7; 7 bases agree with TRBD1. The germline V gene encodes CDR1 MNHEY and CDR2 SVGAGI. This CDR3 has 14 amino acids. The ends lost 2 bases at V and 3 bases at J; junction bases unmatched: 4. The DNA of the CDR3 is TGTGCCAGCAGTTACAACGGACAGGTCTACGAGCAGTACTTC. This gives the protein CASSYNGQVYEQYF.